One sample yielded the 7 T cell receptor beta chains listed below, sequenced in a study of T cell repertoires in cytomegalovirus infection. TCRdb independently ran MiXCR on the reads; one entry per CDR3 protein. Among approximately 550,000 distinct CDR3 sequences listed, approximately 15% were seen once. Sequences were obtained from CD8+ T cells from PBMCs. The receptors here all came from a human donor in good health (CMV status not recorded). Some clones in this sample may be carry-over from other donors' samples.

There are many counts of this clonotype. V usage is TRBV7-9 and J usage is TRBJ1-1; TRBD1 is a possible D gene (6 bases). V was cut by 5 bases and J by 2 bases, with 12 bases left in between. The CDR3 runs 14 residues. Germline CDR1 SEHNR, CDR2 FQNEAQ (reference sequence). Written as DNA, the CDR3 is TGTGCCAGCAGCCGGACAGCTCATAACACTGAAGCTTTCTTT. Its protein product is CASSRTAHNTEAFF.

This clonotype was recorded at least ten times. The CDR3, as DNA: TGTGCCAGCAGCTTAGAGGGACATACCTACGAGCAGTACTTC. It specifies CASSLEGHTYEQYF. The V and J genes are TRBV7-8 and TRBJ2-7; D is possibly TRBD1 (6 bases). Germline V gene lookup returns CDR1 SGHVS and CDR2 FQNEAQ. There are 14 residues in the CDR3. V was cut by 1 base and J by 2 bases, with 9 bases left in between.

With respect to this clonotype: A much larger clone differs by one base, so this may be a read error. The rearrangement joins TRBV12-3 or TRBV12-4 to TRBJ1-2; D is uncertain. CDR3 length: 13 residues. In DNA form, the CDR3 reads TGTGCCAGCAGTATGACAACTAACTATGGCTACCCCTTC. This translates into CASSMTTNYGYPF.

This clonotype has at least ten counts. The chain joins TRBV19 to TRBJ1-1; D may be TRBD1 (5 bases). The CDR3 is made up of 17 amino acids. From germline, CDR1 is LNHDA and CDR2 SQIVND (reference sequence). Trimming cost V 7 bases and J 0 bases, with 21 bases left between them. The CDR3 loop reads CASTTREVNRVNTEAFF. The CDR3 region has the DNA TGTGCCAGTACGACCAGGGAAGTCAATAGGGTGAACACTGAAGCTTTCTTT.

About this clonotype: Since a much larger clone is just one base distant, this may be a read error. This chain connects TRBV5-6 to TRBJ2-7; TRBD2 matches at 11 bases. The V gene's germline CDR1 is SGHDT and CDR2 YYEEEE. Trimming removed 1 base from V and 4 bases from J; junction bases left unmatched: 4. There are 15 residues in the CDR3. DNA for the CDR3: TGTGCCAGCAGCTTGACTAGCGGGGGATTATACGAGCAGTACTTC. It specifies CASSLTSGGLYEQYF.

A remark on this clonotype: One end of the junction varies from germline; a read error may be responsible. The gene calls are TRBV7-2 and TRBJ2-1; possibly TRBD1 or TRBD2 for D (5 bases each). Germline V gene lookup returns CDR1 SGHTA and CDR2 FQGNSA. The length of the CDR3 is 15 residues. The CDR3 sequence: CVSSLRARRADEQFF. The CDR3 DNA is TGTGTCAGCAGCCTCAGGGCCAGGCGGGCGGATGAGCAGTTCTTC.

V gene TRBV9 combines with J gene TRBJ2-7, with D possibly matching TRBD1 (5 bases). This CDR3 contains 13 residues. The germline V and J ends were trimmed by 3 bases and 6 bases, with 13 bases remaining between them. Germline values: CDR1 SGDLS, CDR2 YYNGEE. The CDR3 reads CASSARRGSEQYF. DNA for the CDR3: TGTGCCAGCAGCGCCCGAAGGGGTTCCGAGCAGTACTTC.